These 4 T cell receptor beta chains came from one sample sequenced in a study of CD8+ T cells in alopecia areata. Extraction of RNA preceded its reverse transcription into cDNA, which served as the sequencing template. Sequencing used immunoSEQ multiplex PCR; TCRdb keeps in-frame clones, though not all of them. This sample has some 170,000 clones, with about 63% found just once. This sample comprised CD4+ T cells sorted from blood, obtained at week 0. Receptors originate from a human donor with alopecia areata.

The chain recombines TRBV4-3 with TRBJ2-7, with a weak D call TRBD1 (5 bases). Germline V gene data show CDR1 as LGHNA and CDR2 as YSLEER. With 0 bases removed from V and 5 bases from J, the gap between germline ends came to 14 bases. This CDR3 is 15 amino acids long. The CDR3 loop reads CASSQEWQGSHEQYF. CDR3 DNA sequence: TGCGCCAGCAGCCAAGAGTGGCAGGGTTCCCACGAGCAGTACTTC.

The chain recombines TRBV5-1 with TRBJ2-7, with 7 nucleotides matching TRBD1. V was pared by 6 bases and J by 0 bases, with 9 bases of the junction left unmatched. The CDR3 runs 15 residues. Germline CDR1 reads SGHRS; CDR2 reads YFSETQ. The CDR3 bases are TGCGCCAGCACCCGGGACAGCCCGAACTCCTACGAGCAGTACTTC. Translated: CASTRDSPNSYEQYF.

About this clone itself: This specimen includes other DNA sequences encoding the same CDR3. This chain connects TRBV29-1 to TRBJ2-7; D unresolved. Germline CDR1 reads SQVTM; CDR2 reads ANQGSEA. The CDR3 is 11 residues long. V lost 1 base to trimming and J lost 3 bases, with 4 bases between them. CDR3 sequence reads: CSVEAGYEQYF. DNA for the CDR3: TGCAGCGTTGAAGCGGGCTACGAGCAGTACTTC.

As to this clone: At the DNA level, this CDR3 is encoded by other sequences in the same sample as well. This chain links TRBV29-1 with TRBJ2-3, with D uncertain. V was shortened by 3 bases and J by 0 bases, with 7 bases between the two germline ends. This CDR3 region has 13 residues. Germline CDR1 and CDR2: SQVTM and ANQGSEA. The CDR3 is CSVEGRSTDTQYF. The CDR3 DNA is TGCAGCGTTGAGGGCAGGAGCACAGATACGCAGTATTTT.